The rows below give T cell receptor beta chains drawn from one sample of a study of tumor and adjacent non-tumor tissue in lung cancer. TCRdb reanalysed the multiplex PCR reads using MiXCR and keeps one entry per CDR3 protein. The data hold 65,000 to 95,000 distinct CDR3 sequences, with roughly 75% observed a single time. The sample was lung tumor tissue. Every receptor here comes from a woman in her 70s with non-small cell lung cancer. Each CDR3 is given with its conserved first and last residue. A D gene is named only where the DNA matches it firmly.

V gene: TRBV12-3/TRBV12-4; J gene: TRBJ2-1; D gene: TRBD2; CDR3 protein: CASSGLAGTSYNEQFF
V gene: TRBV6-5; J gene: TRBJ2-2; D gene: NA; CDR3 protein: CASSLGQINTGELFF
V gene: TRBV11-1; J gene: TRBJ2-1; D gene: NA; CDR3 protein: CASSPRDGRYEQIF
V gene: TRBV20-1; J gene: TRBJ2-7; D gene: TRBD2; CDR3 protein: CSASASGSTAYEQYF
V gene: TRBV30; J gene: TRBJ1-1; D gene: NA; CDR3 protein: CACPPSTEAFF
V gene: TRBV7-3; J gene: TRBJ2-2; D gene: NA; CDR3 protein: CASRSWDTGELFF
V gene: TRBV11-2; J gene: TRBJ2-3; D gene: NA; CDR3 protein: CASSLDRTRTDTQYF
V gene: TRBV28; J gene: TRBJ2-5; D gene: NA; CDR3 protein: CASSLSLRGRVETQYF
V gene: TRBV5-5; J gene: TRBJ1-2; D gene: NA; CDR3 protein: CTSSFDGQYYGYTF
V gene: TRBV4-2; J gene: TRBJ1-5; D gene: NA; CDR3 protein: CASGAGHGYSNQPQHF
V gene: TRBV4-1; J gene: TRBJ2-1; D gene: NA; CDR3 protein: CASSQAVRPGESNEQFF
V gene: TRBV6-6; J gene: TRBJ2-3; D gene: TRBD2; CDR3 protein: CGSSDRRRLAGGFTDTQYF
V gene: TRBV29-1; J gene: TRBJ2-2; D gene: TRBD1; CDR3 protein: CSVSWDRAGELFF